This T cell receptor (beta chain) was observed in a study of post-analysis software for immune sequencing data (dated by TCRdb to the mid-2010s). Describing the broader study: Disease courses on record covered relapsing-remitting, secondary progressive and progressive-relapsing multiple sclerosis, though some patients had no subtype annotation. The patient repertoires were set against 10 to 11 previously published healthy control repertoires from donors whose ages ranged from about 6 to 27 years. A subset of samples was prepared in parallel using single-end sample barcoding, then pooled and co-amplified after Illumina adapter ligation.

Libraries came from PCR. The sequencer listed for this sample is Illumina HiSeq 2500. Unique molecular identifiers were incorporated into TCR beta cDNA libraries to reduce PCR and sequencing biases. Some 500,000 cDNA molecules were obtained for every 1 to 10 million input T cells, so each molecule roughly corresponded to one T cell. Patient libraries were prepared and sequenced with the same protocol used for the earlier healthy control dataset. Within a given batch, samples were prepared together, multiplexed and sequenced on the same HiSeq lane. In the original analysis: MIGEC was used to process the raw barcoded reads, and molecular identifier groups with only a single read were discarded before consensus assembly and CDR3 extraction. Clonotype tables were post-analysed with VDJtools, and diversity was normalized by down-sampling all datasets to the smallest sample size. To correct batch-related cross-sample contamination, repertoire overlap clustering matched CDR3 amino acid sequences but not nucleotide sequences. TCRdb ran its own pipeline on the public reads, namely fastp trimming at Q25 and MiXCR clone calling, and kept in-frame beta chains. Each record represents a unique CDR3 protein, reported with the most common genes and DNA among its rows. The V and J calls and clone size come from TCRdb's table, not from the authors' own analysis. This sample gives about 460,000 distinct CDR3 sequences in total; 45% of them show up just once. 9% to 13% of the sample lies in the top ten.

The CDR3, cysteine through phenylalanine, is 15 amino acids long. CDR3 DNA only is kept here, 45 bases in frame from base 1. For CDR1 and CDR2, the germline V gene (reference sequence) lists SGHNT and YYREEE. Compared with germline, V lacks 9 bases and J lacks 0 bases; bases without a gene match: 8. In the case of this clonotype: Its antigen is still unknown. There are no base qualities to consult, and no much larger clone falls within one base.

Paper-wide results and their limitations: Direct clustering with F measure revealed strong co-clustering of samples prepared in the same batch, which led to a batch-effect correction. A handful of TRBV segments, including TRBV5-6, TRBV5-1 and TRBV20-1, were significantly more frequent in patients than controls. The control group was slightly older than the multiple sclerosis patient group. Multiple sclerosis patients had significantly lower normalized Chao1 diversity than controls, a result that suggests substantial peripheral T-cell clonal expansion.

TCR beta repertoires were profiled from peripheral blood of 13 young patients with multiple sclerosis to demonstrate the VDJtools post-analysis software. The multiple sclerosis patients were children and adolescents ranging in age from roughly 6 to 16 years. The chain is encoded by TRBV5-4 joined to TRBJ2-1; 8 nucleotides in the junction match TRBD2. Sample: blood. The origin of this receptor is a girl aged 10 to 17 with multiple sclerosis. The sequenced DNA: TGTGCCACTTCCCCCGCGGGAGGCTCCTACAATGAGCAGTTCTTC. This yields the protein CATSPAGGSYNEQFF.